The following is a T cell receptor (beta chain) sequence with its context. Its cognate antigen is unknown. This sample was included in a study of T cells after yellow fever vaccination. On the study more broadly: When fractions had low cell numbers, they were prepared with SMART-Seq v4 Ultra Low Input.

TCRdb independently ran MiXCR on the 5' RACE reads; one entry per CDR3 protein. The profile covers about 320,000 distinct CDR3 sequences, with approximately 4% appearing a single time and less than 20% taken by the ten largest. Trimming pared 3 bases from V and 1 base from J, leaving 12 bases between. Germline CDR1 reads LNHDA; CDR2 reads SQIVND (reference sequence). This CDR3 region has 15 residues. Notes on the study in general: The presence of abundant clonotypes contaminating from the bulk population was possible in FACS-sorted repertoires. Relatively few clonotypes were ones that appeared in both CD4 and CD8 compartments.

The TCR was taken from a man aged 18 to 30 who received the YFV17D yellow fever vaccine. The sequencing here drew on PBMCs, taken 15 days after the yellow fever booster vaccination. V is TRBV19 and J is TRBJ1-1; D is undetermined. CDR3 DNA: TGTGCCAGTAGTATTTACGGACGGACGAACACTGAAGCTTTCTTT. Translating gives CASSIYGRTNTEAFF.